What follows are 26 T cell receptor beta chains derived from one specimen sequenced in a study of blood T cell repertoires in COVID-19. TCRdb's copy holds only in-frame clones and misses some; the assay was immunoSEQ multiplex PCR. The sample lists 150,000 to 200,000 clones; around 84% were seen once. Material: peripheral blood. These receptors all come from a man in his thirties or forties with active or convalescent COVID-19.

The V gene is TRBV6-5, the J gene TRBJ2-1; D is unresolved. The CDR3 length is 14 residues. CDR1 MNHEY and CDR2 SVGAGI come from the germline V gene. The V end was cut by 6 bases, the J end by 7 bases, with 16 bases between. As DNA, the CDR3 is TGTGCCAGCAGGCGATCTCTAGTGAGGAATGAGCAGTTCTTC. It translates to CASRRSLVRNEQFF.

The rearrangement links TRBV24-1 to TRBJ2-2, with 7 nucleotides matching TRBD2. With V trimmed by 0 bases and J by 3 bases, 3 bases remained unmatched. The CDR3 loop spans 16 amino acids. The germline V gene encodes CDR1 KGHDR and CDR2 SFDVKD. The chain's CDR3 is CATSDLVRGDTGELFF. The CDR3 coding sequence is TGTGCCACCAGTGATTTGGTCCGGGGGGACACCGGGGAGCTGTTTTTT.

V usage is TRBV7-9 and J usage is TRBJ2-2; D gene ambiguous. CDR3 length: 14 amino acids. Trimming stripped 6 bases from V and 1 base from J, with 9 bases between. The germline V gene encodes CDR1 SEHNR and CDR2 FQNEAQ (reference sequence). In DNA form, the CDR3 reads TGTGCCAGCAGTTTCGCCGGGAACACCGGGGAGCTGTTTTTT. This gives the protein CASSFAGNTGELFF.

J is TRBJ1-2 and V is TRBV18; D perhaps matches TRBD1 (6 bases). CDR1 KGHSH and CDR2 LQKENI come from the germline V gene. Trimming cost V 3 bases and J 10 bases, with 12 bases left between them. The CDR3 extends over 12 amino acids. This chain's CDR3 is CASSPSGDDYTF. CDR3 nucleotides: TGTGCCAGCTCACCGTCAGGGGATGACTACACCTTC.

CDR3 sequence: CASSLKWDSQNYGYTF. The CDR3 DNA reads TGTGCCAGTAGTCTGAAATGGGACAGTCAAAACTATGGCTACACCTTC. V and J are TRBV19 and TRBJ1-2; 7 bases line up with TRBD1. This CDR3 spans 16 amino acids. Germline values: CDR1 LNHDA, CDR2 SQIVND (reference sequence). V gave up 5 bases and J gave up 2 bases; unmatched junction bases: 11.

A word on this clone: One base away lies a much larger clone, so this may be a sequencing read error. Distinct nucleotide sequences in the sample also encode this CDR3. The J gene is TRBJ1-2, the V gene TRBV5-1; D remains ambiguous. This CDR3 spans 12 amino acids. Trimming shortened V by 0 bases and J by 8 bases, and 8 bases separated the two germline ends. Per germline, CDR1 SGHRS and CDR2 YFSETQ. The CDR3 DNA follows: TGCGCCAGCAGCTTGGACGGGAAGGGCTACACCTTC. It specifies CASSLDGKGYTF. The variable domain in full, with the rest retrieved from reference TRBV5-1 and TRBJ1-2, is KAGVTQTPRYLIKTRGQQVTLSCSPISGHRSVSWYQQTPGQGLQFLFEYFSETQRNKGNFPGRFSGRQFSNSRSEMNVSTLELGDSALYLCASSLDGKGYTFGSGTRLTVV.

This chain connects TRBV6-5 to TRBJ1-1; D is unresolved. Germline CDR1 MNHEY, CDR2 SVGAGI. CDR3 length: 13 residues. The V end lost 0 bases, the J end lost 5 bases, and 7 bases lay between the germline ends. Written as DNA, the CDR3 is TGTGCCAGCAGTTACTCGATCACAACTGAAGCTTTCTTT. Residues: CASSYSITTEAFF.

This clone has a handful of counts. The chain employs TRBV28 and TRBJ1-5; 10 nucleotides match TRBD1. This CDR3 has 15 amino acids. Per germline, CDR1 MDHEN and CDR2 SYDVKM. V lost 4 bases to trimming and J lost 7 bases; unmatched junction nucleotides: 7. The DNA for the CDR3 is TGTGCCAGCAGTTCACCGACAGGGGGCGCGCAGCCCCAGCATTTT. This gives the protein CASSSPTGGAQPQHF.

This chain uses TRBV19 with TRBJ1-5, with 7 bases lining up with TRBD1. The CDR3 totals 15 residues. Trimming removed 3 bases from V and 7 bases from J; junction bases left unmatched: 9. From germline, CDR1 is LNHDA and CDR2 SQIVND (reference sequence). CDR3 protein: CASSIYTGDMQPQHF. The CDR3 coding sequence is TGTGCCAGTAGTATTTATACAGGGGACATGCAGCCCCAGCATTTT.

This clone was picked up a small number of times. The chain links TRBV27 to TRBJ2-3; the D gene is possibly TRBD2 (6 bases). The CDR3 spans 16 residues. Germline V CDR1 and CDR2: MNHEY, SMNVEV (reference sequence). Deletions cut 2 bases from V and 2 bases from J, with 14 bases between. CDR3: CASSLREGGPTDTQYF. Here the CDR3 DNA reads TGTGCCAGCAGTTTAAGAGAAGGAGGGCCCACAGATACGCAGTATTTT.

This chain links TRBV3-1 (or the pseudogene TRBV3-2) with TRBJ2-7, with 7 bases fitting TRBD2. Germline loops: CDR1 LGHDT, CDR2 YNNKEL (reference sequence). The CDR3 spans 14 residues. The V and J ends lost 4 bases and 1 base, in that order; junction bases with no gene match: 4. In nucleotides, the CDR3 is TGTGCCAGCAGCCCGGGGCGGGGGTCCTACGAGCAGTACGTC. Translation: CASSPGRGSYEQYV.

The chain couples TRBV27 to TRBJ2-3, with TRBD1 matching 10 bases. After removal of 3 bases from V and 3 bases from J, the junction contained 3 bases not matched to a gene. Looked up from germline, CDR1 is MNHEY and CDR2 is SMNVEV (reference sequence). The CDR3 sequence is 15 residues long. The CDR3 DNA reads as TGTGCCAGCAGTTTTCGGACAGGGGGGACAGATACGCAGTATTTT. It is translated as CASSFRTGGTDTQYF.

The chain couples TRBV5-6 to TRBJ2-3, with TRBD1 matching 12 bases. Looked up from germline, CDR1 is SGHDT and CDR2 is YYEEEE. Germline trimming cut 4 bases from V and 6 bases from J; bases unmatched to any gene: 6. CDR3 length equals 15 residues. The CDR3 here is CASSTPGQGADTQYF. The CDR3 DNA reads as TGTGCCAGCAGCACCCCGGGACAGGGGGCCGATACGCAGTATTTT. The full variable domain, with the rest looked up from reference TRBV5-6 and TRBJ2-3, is DAGVTQSPTHLIKTRGQQVTLRCSPKSGHDTVSWYQQALGQGPQFIFQYYEEEERQRGNFPDRFSGHQFPNYSSELNVNALLLGDSALYLCASSTPGQGADTQYFGPGTRLTVL.

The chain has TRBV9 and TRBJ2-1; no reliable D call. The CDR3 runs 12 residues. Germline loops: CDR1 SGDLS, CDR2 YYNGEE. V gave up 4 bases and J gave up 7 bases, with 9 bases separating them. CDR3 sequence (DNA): TGTGCCAGCAGCCGGGTAGATAATGAGCAGTTCTTC. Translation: CASSRVDNEQFF. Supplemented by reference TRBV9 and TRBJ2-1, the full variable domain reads DSGVTQTPKHLITATGQRVTLRCSPRSGDLSVYWYQQSLDQGLQFLIQYYNGEERAKGNILERFSAQQFPDLHSELNLSSLELGDSALYFCASSRVDNEQFFGPGTRLTVL.

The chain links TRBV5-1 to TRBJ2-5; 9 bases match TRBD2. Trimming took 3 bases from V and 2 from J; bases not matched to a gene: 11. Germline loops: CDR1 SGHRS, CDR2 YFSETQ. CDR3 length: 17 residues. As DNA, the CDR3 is TGCGCCAGCAGCTATTCGGGACTAGCAGAAGCTCAAGAGACCCAGTACTTC. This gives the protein CASSYSGLAEAQETQYF.

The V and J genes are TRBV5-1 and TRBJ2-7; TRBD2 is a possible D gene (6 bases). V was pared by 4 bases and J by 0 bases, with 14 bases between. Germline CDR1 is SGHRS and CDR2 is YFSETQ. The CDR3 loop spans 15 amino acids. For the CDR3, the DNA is TGCGCCAGCAGCCCTTCGTGGCGGGACTCCTACGAGCAGTACTTC. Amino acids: CASSPSWRDSYEQYF.

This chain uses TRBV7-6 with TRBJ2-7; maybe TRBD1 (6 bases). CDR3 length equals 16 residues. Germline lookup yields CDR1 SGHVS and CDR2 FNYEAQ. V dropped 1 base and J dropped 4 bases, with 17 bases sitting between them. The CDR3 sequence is CASSLEVVGAPYEQYF. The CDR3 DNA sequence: TGTGCCAGCAGCTTAGAGGTAGTGGGGGCGCCTTACGAGCAGTACTTC.

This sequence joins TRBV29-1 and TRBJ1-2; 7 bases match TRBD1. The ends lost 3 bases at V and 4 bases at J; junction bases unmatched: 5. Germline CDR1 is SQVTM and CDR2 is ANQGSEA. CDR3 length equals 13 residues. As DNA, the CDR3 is TGCAGCGTTGACATAGGGGGCAGCTATGGCTACACCTTC. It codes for CSVDIGGSYGYTF.

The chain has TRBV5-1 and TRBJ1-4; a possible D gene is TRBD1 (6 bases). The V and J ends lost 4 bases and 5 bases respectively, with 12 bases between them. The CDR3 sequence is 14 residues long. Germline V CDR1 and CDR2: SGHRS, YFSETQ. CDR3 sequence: CASSGGQTNEKLFF. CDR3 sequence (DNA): TGCGCCAGCAGCGGAGGACAGACAAATGAAAAACTGTTTTTT.

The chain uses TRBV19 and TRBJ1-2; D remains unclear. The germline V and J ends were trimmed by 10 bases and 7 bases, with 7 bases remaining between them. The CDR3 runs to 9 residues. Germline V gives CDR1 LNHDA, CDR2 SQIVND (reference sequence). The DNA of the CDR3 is TGTGCCACCTCCCCTGGCTACACCTTC. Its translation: CATSPGYTF.

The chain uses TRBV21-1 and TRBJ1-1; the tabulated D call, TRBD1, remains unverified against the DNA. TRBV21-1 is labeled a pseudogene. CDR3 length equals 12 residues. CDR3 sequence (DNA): TGTGCCATCCACAGTGAGAACACTGAAGCTTTCTTT. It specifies CAIHSENTEAFF.

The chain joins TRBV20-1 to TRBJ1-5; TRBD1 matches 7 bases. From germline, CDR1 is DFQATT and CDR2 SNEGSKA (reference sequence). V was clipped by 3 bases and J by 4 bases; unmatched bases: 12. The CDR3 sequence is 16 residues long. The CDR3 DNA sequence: TGCAGTGCTAGTCTTCCCGACAGGGTCACAAATCAGCCCCAGCATTTT. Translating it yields CSASLPDRVTNQPQHF.

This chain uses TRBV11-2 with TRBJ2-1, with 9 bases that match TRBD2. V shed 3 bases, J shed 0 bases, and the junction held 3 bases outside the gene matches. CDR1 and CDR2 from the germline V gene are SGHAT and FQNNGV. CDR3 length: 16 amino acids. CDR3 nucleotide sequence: TGTGCCAGCAGCTTCAGAGCGGGGGGCTCCTACAATGAGCAGTTCTTC. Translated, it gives CASSFRAGGSYNEQFF.

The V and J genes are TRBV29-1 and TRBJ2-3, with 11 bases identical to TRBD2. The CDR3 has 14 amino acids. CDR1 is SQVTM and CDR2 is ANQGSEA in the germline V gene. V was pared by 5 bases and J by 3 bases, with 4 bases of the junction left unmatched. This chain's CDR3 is CSVIAGGRTDTQYF. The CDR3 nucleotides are TGCAGCGTTATAGCGGGAGGGCGAACAGATACGCAGTATTTT.

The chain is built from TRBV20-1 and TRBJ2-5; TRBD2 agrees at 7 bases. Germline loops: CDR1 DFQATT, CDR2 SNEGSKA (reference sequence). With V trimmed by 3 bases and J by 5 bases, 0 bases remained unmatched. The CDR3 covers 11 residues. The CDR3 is CSARREETQYF. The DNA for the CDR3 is TGCAGTGCTAGGCGGGAGGAGACCCAGTACTTC.

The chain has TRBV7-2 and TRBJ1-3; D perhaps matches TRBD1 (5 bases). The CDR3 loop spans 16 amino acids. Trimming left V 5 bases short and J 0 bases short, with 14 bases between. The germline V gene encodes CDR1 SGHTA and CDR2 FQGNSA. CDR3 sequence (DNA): TGTGCCAGCAGCCCAGGGCGGGGATTCTCTGGAAACACCATATATTTT. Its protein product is CASSPGRGFSGNTIYF.